These T cell receptor beta chains were read from a single sample in a study of early T cells in non-severe SARS-CoV-2 infection. TCRdb analysed the 5' RACE reads with MiXCR anew, one entry per CDR3 protein. The sample carries about 47,000 distinct CDR3 sequences, approximately 10% recorded once. Sequenced input: whole blood. The receptors come from an adult who was a healthcare worker with PCR-confirmed SARS-CoV-2 infection or an uninfected control (not recorded which). Each CDR3 is given with its conserved first and last residue. A D gene is named only where the DNA matches it firmly. Size is omitted from some rows. Given values are once, few, many or a class for expanded clones.

>TRBV3-1|-|TRBJ2-5|-
CASSQQVGETQYF
TGTGCCAGCAGCCAACAAGTTGGCGAGACCCAGTACTTC
>TRBV12-3/TRBV12-4|-|TRBJ2-5|-
CASSLPEGPGETQYF
TGTGCCAGCAGTTTACCGGAGGGACCGGGTGAGACCCAGTACTTC
>TRBV9|TRBD1|TRBJ1-2|many
CASSHGTDENYGYTF
TGTGCCAGCAGCCACGGGACAGATGAGAACTATGGCTACACCTTC
>TRBV21-1|-|TRBJ1-1|-
CASSKDGPGDPLLFF
TGTGCCAGCAGCAAAGACGGCCCAGGGGACCCTCTTCTTTTCTTT
>TRBV2|-|TRBJ1-4|-
CASSEGRKLFF
TGTGCCAGCAGTGAAGGGAGGAAACTGTTTTTT
>TRBV10-2|-|TRBJ2-1|many
CASSLPGLGVQFF
TGCGCCAGCAGCCTACCGGGACTGGGAGTGCAGTTCTTC
>TRBV14|-|TRBJ2-1|many
CASSPSDGGLDNEQFF
TGTGCCAGCAGCCCTTCAGACGGGGGGCTGGACAATGAGCAGTTCTTC
>TRBV7-2|-|TRBJ1-1|few
CASSFSDRTALNTEAFF
TGTGCCAGCAGCTTCTCTGACCGGACCGCCCTGAACACTGAAGCTTTCTTT
>TRBV5-5|-|TRBJ2-1|-
CASSLWLLAGGEQFF
TGTGCCAGCAGCTTGTGGTTACTAGCTGGCGGTGAGCAGTTCTTC
>TRBV7-9|TRBD1|TRBJ1-4|-
CASSNDRGYEKLFF
TGTGCCAGCAGCAATGACAGGGGCTATGAAAAACTGTTTTTT
>TRBV30|-|TRBJ1-1|few
CAWSVVNTEAFF
TGTGCCTGGAGTGTAGTGAACACTGAAGCTTTCTTT
>TRBV27|-|TRBJ1-1|many
CASSYGPEPYTEAFF
TGTGCCAGCAGTTATGGTCCAGAACCTTACACTGAAGCTTTCTTT
>TRBV18|-|TRBJ1-3|few
CASSEGSPGNTIYF
TGTGCCAGCTCCGAGGGATCGCCCGGAAACACCATATATTTT
>TRBV7-9|TRBD1|TRBJ1-2|few
CASSRPGQGIYGYTF
TGTGCCAGCAGCCGTCCGGGACAGGGGATCTATGGCTACACCTTC
>TRBV20-1|-|TRBJ2-3|many
CSARFYSSTDTQYF
TGCAGTGCTAGATTCTATTCCAGCACAGATACGCAGTATTTT